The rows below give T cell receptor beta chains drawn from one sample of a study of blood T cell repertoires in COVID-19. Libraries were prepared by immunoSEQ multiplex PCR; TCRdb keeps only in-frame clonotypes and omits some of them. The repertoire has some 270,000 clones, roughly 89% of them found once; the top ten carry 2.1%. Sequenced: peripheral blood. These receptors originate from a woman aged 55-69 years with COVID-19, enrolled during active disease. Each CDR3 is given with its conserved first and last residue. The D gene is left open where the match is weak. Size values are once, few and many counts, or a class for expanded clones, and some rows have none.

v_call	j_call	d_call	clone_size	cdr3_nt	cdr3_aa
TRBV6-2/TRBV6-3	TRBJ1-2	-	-	TGTGCCAGCAGCGACGGGGGAGGACAAAACTATGGCTACACCTTC	CASSDGGGQNYGYTF
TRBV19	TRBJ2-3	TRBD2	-	TGTGCCAGTAGTCTAAACCCGCGGGGGAACATAGATACGCAGTATTTT	CASSLNPRGNIDTQYF
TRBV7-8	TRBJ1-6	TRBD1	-	TGTGCCAGCAGCCGGGACAGGGAAAGATCACCCCTCCACTTT	CASSRDRERSPLHF
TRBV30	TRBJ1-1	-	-	TGTGCCTGGAGACAGACGAACACTGAAGCTTTCTTT	CAWRQTNTEAFF
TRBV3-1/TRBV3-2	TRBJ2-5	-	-	TGTGCCAGCAGCCAATCAACAGGAGAGACCCAGTACTTC	CASSQSTGETQYF
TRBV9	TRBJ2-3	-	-	TGTGCCAGCAGCGATCAGGGGAGGGGCACAGATACGCAGTATTTT	CASSDQGRGTDTQYF
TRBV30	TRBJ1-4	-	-	TGTGCCTGGGGCTTCTCGGGGGGCCCAAATGAAAAACTGTTTTTT	CAWGFSGGPNEKLFF
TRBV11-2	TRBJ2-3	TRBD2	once	TGTGCCAGCAGCCTGGCGGGGGGGGCCAGCACAGATACGCAGTATTTT	CASSLAGGASTDTQYF
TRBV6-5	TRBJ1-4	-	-	TGTGCCAGCAGCCTTAATGAAAAACTGTTTTTT	CASSLNEKLFF
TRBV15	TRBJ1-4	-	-	TGTGCCACCAGCAGAGATTTTCGAGGAGGTGAAAAACTGTTTTTT	CATSRDFRGGEKLFF
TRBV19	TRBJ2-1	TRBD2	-	TGTGCCAGTAGCAACTATATTAGCGGGGGGAACAATGAGCAGTTCTTC	CASSNYISGGNNEQFF
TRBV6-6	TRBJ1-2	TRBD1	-	TGTGCCATCGCCGACCGGGACAGCCCCCGGCGTGGCTACACCTTC	CAIADRDSPRRGYTF
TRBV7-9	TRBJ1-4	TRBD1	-	TGTGCCAGCAGCTTAGAGACAGGGGGCTCACGAGGACTGTTTTTT	CASSLETGGSRGLFF
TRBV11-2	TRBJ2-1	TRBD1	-	TGTGCCAGCAGCATCGGACAGGGGACCTACAATGAGCAGTTCTTC	CASSIGQGTYNEQFF
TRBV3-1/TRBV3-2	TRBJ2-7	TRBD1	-	TGTGCCAGCAGCCAAGCCTGGGGACAGTTCTACGAGCAGTACTTC	CASSQAWGQFYEQYF
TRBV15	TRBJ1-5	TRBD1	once	TGTGCCACCAGCAGAGATAGACGTGGGACAGGGGGTTATCAGCCCCAGCATTTT	CATSRDRRGTGGYQPQHF
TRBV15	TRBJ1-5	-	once	TGTGCCACCAGCAGAGATAGGGGGATAGGACAGCCCCAGCATTTT	CATSRDRGIGQPQHF
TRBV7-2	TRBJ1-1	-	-	TGTGCCAGCAGCTTAGGGCGCAGGAATGAAGCTTTCTTT	CASSLGRRNEAFF
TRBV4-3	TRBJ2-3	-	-	TGCGCCAGCAGCCAAGAACGGAGCACAGATACGCAGTATTTT	CASSQERSTDTQYF
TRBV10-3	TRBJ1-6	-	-	TGTGCCATCAATCAGGGGACGAGGACACCCCTCCACTTT	CAINQGTRTPLHF
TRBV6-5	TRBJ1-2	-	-	TGTGCCAGCAGTTATTCGTACAGGGTCGGCTATGGCTACACCTTC	CASSYSYRVGYGYTF
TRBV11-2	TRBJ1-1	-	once	TGTGCCAGCGCGACAGCTATGAACACTGAAGCTTTCTTT	CASATAMNTEAFF
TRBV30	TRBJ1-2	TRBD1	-	TGTGCTCGGACGGGGACAGCTAACTATGGCTACACCTTC	CARTGTANYGYTF
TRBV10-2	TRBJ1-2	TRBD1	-	TGCGCCAGCAGTGACTGGGACAGGGCGAACTATGGCTACACCTTC	CASSDWDRANYGYTF
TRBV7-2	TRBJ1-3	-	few	TGTGCCAGCAGCAAGGGGGTCCGCTCTGGAAACACCATATATTTT	CASSKGVRSGNTIYF
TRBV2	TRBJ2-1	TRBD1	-	TGTGCCAGCAAAGACAGGGGGCTATACAATGAGCAGTTCTTC	CASKDRGLYNEQFF
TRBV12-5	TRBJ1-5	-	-	TGTGCTAGTGCCATCTCGAGGGGAGGGTATAGCAATCAGCCCCAGCATTTT	CASAISRGGYSNQPQHF
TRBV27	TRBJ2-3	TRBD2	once	TGTGCCAGCAGTTTATCCCCTGCGGGGGTGTTTGGAGATACGCAGTATTTT	CASSLSPAGVFGDTQYF
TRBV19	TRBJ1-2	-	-	TGTGCCAGCACGATCCGGGACAACTACCTCAACTATGGCTACACCTTC	CASTIRDNYLNYGYTF
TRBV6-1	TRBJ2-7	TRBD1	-	TGTGCCAGCAGTGAAGGTTGGGACAGGGTTTTGTACGAGCAGTACTTC	CASSEGWDRVLYEQYF
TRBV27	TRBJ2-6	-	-	TGTGCCAGCAGTTCCCAGGGGTGGTATGGTGGGGCCAACGTCCTGACTTTC	CASSSQGWYGGANVLTF
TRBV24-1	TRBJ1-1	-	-	TGTGCCACCAGTGATTTAGATCAGGGGCTGAACACTGAAGCTTTCTTT	CATSDLDQGLNTEAFF
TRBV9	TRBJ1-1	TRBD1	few	TGTGCCAGCAGCGTTGTCCCGGGACAGGGTGGGAACACTGAAGCTTTCTTT	CASSVVPGQGGNTEAFF
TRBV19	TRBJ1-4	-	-	TGTGCCAGTAGTAGCAGAACAACTAATGAAAAACTGTTTTTT	CASSSRTTNEKLFF
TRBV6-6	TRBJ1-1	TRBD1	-	TGTGCCAGCAGTCTAGGGGGCAGGGGAACTGAAGCTTTCTTT	CASSLGGRGTEAFF
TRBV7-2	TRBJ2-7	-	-	TGTGCCAGCCTACAGGGTTCGGGCTACGAGCAGTACTTC	CASLQGSGYEQYF
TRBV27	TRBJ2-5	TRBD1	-	TGTGCCAGCAGCCCCCAACGAGACAGGGGGTACCAAGAGACCCAGTACTTC	CASSPQRDRGYQETQYF
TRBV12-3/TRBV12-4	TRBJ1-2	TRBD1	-	TGTGCCAGCAGTTTAGGCAGGGGGATTGGCTACACCTTC	CASSLGRGIGYTF
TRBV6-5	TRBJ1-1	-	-	TGTGCCAGCAGCTGGACAGCGAGGAACACTGAAGCTTTCTTT	CASSWTARNTEAFF
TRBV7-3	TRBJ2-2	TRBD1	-	TGTGCCAGCAGCCCAAGGGGGCAGGGGGCGTTCACCGGGGAGCTGTTTTTT	CASSPRGQGAFTGELFF
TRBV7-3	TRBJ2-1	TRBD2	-	TGTGCCAGCAGCTCTGGAGGGACTAGCAGAATCAATGAGCAGTTCTTC	CASSSGGTSRINEQFF
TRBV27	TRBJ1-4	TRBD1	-	TGTGCCAGCAGTTTAGGAGGGGGCTATGGTGAAAAACTGTTTTTT	CASSLGGGYGEKLFF